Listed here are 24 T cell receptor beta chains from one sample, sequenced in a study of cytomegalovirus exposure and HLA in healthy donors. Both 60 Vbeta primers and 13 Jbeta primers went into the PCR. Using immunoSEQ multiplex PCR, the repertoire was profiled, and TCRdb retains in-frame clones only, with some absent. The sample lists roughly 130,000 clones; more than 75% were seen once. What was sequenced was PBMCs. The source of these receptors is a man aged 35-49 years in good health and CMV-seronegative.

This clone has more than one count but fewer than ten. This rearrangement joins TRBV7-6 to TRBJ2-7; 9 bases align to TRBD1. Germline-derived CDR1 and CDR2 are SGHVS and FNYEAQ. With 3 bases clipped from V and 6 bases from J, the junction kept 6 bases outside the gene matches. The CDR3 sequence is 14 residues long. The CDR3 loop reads CASSFSGQGSEQYF. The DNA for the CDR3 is TGTGCCAGCAGCTTCTCGGGACAGGGAAGCGAGCAGTACTTC. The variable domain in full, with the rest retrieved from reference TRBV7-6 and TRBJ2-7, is GAGVSQSPRYKVTKRGQDVALRCDPISGHVSLYWYRQALGQGPEFLTYFNYEAQQDKSGLPNDRFSAERPEGSISTLTIQRTEQRDSAMYRCASSFSGQGSEQYFGPGTRLTVT.

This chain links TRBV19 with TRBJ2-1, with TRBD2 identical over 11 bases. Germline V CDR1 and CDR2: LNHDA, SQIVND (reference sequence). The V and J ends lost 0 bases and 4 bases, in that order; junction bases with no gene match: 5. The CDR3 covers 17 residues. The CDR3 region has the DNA TGTGCCAGTAGTATAGAGGGACTAGCGGAGCCTTACAATGAGCAGTTCTTC. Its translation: CASSIEGLAEPYNEQFF.

CDR3 sequence: CASSDGLAGEGETQYF. CDR3 DNA: TGTGCCAGCAGTGACGGACTAGCGGGGGAGGGGGAGACCCAGTACTTC. The gene calls are TRBV6-1 and TRBJ2-5, with 13 bases identical to TRBD2. The CDR3 is 16 amino acids. CDR1 MNHNS and CDR2 SASEGT come from the germline V gene. V was clipped by 3 bases and J by 5 bases; unmatched bases: 6.

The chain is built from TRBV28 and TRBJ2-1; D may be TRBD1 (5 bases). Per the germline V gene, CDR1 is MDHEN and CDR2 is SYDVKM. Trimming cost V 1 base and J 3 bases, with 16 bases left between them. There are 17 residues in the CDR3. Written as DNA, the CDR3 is TGTGCCAGCAGTTTATCGTGGGGCTTCGAGGTCTACAATGAGCAGTTCTTC. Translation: CASSLSWGFEVYNEQFF.

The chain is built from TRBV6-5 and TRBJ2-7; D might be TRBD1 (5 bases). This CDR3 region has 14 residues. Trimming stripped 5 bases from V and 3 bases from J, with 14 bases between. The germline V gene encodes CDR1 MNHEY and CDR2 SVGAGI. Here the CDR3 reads CASSDTRQHYEQYF. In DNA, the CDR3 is TGTGCCAGCAGTGATACGAGACAGCACTACGAGCAGTACTTC.

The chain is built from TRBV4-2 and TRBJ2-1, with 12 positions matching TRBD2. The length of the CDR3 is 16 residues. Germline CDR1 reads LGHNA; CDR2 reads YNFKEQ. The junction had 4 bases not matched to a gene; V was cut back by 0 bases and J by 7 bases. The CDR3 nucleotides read TGTGCCAGCAGCCAAGATGCTAGCGGGGGGGCAAATGAGCAGTTCTTC. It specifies CASSQDASGGANEQFF.

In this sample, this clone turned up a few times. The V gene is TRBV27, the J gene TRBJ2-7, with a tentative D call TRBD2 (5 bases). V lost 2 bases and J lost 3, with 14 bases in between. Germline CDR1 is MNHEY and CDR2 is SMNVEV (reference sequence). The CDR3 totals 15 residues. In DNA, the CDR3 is TGTGCCAGCAGTTTAGAGTCAGGAGGAGGCTACGAGCAGTACTTC. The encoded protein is CASSLESGGGYEQYF.

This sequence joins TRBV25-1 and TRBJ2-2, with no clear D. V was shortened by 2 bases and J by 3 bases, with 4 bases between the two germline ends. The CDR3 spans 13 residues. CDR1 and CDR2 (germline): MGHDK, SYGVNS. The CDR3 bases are TGTGCCAGCAGTGAACGCGACACCGGGGAGCTGTTTTTT. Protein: CASSERDTGELFF.

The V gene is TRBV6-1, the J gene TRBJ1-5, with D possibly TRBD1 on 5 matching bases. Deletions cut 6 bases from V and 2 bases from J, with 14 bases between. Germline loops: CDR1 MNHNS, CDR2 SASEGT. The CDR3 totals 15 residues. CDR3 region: CASRKEGGGNQPQHF. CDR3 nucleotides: TGTGCCAGCAGGAAAGAGGGAGGGGGCAATCAGCCCCAGCATTTT.

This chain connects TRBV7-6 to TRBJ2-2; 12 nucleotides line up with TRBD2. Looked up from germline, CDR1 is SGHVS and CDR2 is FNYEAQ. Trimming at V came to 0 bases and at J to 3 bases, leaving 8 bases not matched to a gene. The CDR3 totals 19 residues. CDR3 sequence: CASSLAVTSGRVDTGELFF. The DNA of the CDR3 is TGTGCCAGCAGCTTAGCAGTGACTAGCGGGAGAGTCGACACCGGGGAGCTGTTTTTT.

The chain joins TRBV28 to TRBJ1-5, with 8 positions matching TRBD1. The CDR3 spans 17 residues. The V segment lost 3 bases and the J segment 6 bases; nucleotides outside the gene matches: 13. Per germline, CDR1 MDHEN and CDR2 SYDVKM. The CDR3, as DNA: TGTGCCAGCAGTTTGAGGATTGAGTACAGGGGGGGTCAGCCCCAGCATTTT. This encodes CASSLRIEYRGGQPQHF. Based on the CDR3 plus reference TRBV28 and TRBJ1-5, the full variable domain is DVKVTQSSRYLVKRTGEKVFLECVQDMDHENMFWYRQDPGLGLRLIYFSYDVKMKEKGDIPEGYSVSREKKERFSLILESASTNQTSMYLCASSLRIEYRGGQPQHFGDGTRLSIL.

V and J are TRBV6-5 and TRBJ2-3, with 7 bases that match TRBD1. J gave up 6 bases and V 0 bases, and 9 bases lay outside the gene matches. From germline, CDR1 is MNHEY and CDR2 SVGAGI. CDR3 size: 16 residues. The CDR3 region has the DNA TGTGCCAGCAGTTACTCGCCGCTTGACAGGGTGGATACGCAGTATTTT. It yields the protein CASSYSPLDRVDTQYF.

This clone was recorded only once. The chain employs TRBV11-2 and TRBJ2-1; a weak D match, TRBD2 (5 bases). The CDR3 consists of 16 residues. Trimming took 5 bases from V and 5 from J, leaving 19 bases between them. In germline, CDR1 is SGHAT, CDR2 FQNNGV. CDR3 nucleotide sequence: TGTGCCAGCAGCCCAATAGGAGGTTCGTCTAACAATGAGCAGTTCTTC. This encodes CASSPIGGSSNNEQFF.

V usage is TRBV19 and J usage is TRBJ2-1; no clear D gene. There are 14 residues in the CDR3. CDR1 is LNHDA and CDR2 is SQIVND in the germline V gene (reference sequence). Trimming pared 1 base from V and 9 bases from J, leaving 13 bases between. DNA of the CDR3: TGTGCCAGTAGTATAGGGCTAGATACGATTGAGCAGTTCTTC. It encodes CASSIGLDTIEQFF.

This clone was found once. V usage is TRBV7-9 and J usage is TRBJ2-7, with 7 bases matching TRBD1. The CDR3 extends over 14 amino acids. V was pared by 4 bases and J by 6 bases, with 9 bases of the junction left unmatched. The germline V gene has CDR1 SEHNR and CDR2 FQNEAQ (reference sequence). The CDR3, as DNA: TGTGCCAGCAGCTCCGGGACAGCTAACGCCGAGCAGTACTTC. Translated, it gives CASSSGTANAEQYF.

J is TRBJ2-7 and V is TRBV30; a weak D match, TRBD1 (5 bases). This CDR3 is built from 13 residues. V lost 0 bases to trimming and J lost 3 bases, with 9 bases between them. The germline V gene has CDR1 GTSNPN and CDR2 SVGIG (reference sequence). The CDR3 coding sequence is TGTGCCTGGAGTGTAGGGGTCAACTACGAGCAGTACTTC. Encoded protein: CAWSVGVNYEQYF.

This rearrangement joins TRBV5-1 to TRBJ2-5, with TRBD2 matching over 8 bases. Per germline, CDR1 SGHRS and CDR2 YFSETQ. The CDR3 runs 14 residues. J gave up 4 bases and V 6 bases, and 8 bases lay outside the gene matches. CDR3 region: CASKPGGPRETQYF. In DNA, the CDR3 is TGCGCCAGCAAGCCGGGAGGGCCTCGAGAGACCCAGTACTTC.

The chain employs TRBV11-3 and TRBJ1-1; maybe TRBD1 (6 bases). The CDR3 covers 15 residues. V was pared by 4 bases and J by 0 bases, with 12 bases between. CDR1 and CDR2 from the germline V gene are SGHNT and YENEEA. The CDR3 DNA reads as TGTGCCAGCAGCTCCGAGGGACAAATGAACACTGAAGCTTTCTTT. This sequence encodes CASSSEGQMNTEAFF.

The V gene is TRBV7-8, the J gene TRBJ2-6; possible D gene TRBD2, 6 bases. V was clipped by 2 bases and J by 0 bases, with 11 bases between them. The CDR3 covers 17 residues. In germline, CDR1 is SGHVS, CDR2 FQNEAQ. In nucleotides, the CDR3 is TGTGCCAGCAGCTTACCCCCGGGACTCTCTGGGGCCAACGTCCTGACTTTC. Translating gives CASSLPPGLSGANVLTF.

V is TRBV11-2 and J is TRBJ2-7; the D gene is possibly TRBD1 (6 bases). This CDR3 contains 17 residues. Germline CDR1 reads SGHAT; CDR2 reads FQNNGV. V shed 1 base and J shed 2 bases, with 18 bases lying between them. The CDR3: CASSLGYETGITYEQYF. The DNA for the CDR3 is TGTGCCAGCAGCTTAGGGTACGAGACAGGTATAACCTACGAGCAGTACTTC.

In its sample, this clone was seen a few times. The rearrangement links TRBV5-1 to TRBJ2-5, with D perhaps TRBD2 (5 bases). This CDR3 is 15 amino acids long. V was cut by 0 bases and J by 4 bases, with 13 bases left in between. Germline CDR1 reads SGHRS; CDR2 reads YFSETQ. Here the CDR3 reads CASSLVGVRAETQYF. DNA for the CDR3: TGCGCCAGCAGCTTGGTCGGGGTAAGGGCAGAGACCCAGTACTTC.

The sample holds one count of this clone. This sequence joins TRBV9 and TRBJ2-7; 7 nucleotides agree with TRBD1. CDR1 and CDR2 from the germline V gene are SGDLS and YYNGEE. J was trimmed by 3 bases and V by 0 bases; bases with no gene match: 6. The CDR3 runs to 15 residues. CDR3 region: CASSVEGALVYEQYF. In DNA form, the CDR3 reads TGTGCCAGCAGCGTAGAGGGGGCGTTGGTCTACGAGCAGTACTTC. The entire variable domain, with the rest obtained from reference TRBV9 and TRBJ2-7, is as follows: DSGVTQTPKHLITATGQRVTLRCSPRSGDLSVYWYQQSLDQGLQFLIQYYNGEERAKGNILERFSAQQFPDLHSELNLSSLELGDSALYFCASSVEGALVYEQYFGPGTRLTVT.

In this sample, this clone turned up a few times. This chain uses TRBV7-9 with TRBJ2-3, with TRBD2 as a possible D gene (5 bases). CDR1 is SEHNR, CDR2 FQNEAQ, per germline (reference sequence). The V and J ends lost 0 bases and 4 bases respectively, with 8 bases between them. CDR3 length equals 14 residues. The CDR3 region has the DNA TGTGCCAGCAGCTTAGCGGCGGGCCCAGATACGCAGTATTTT. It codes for CASSLAAGPDTQYF.

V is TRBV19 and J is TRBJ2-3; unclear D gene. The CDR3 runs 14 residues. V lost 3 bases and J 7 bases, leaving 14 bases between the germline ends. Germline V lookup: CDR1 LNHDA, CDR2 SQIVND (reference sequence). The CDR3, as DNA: TGTGCCAGTAGTATTGGCCCCCTGCCGAATACGCAGTATTTT. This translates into CASSIGPLPNTQYF.